A selection of T cell receptor beta chains follows, all from one sample in a study of Ad26.COV2.S vaccination and SARS-CoV-2 variants. Clones were sequenced by immunoSEQ multiplex PCR, and TCRdb holds only the in-frame ones, with some missing. The sample yields 300,000 to 400,000 clones, 90% seen once. The input for sequencing was peripheral blood, taken in a trial of Ad26.COV2.S vaccine versus placebo. The receptors come from a person aged 18-60 years who received the Ad26.COV2.S COVID-19 vaccine or a placebo. The conserved cysteine and the conserved F or W are not part of the CDR3 here. Clone size is given for some rows only: seen once, a few or many times, or a class if the clone is expanded.

v_call clone_size cdr3_aa
TRBV7-3 . ASSFLAGSSYNEQF
TRBV19 . ASSTTGDQPQH
TRBV7-3 once ASSSEGAGNTIY
TRBV19 . ASSQTGQVRHRGGYT
TRBV7-2 . ASSPGGFYNEQF
TRBV2 . ASSEAGRGKSGYT
TRBV4-3 . ASSQEGQGARLLETQY
TRBV7-8 . ASSLDGTAYLEKLF
TRBV5-5 . ASSLRGVHEQY
TRBV19 . ASSIGSGNTEAF
TRBV13 . ASSGPGVAAGRYNEQF
TRBV5-1 . ASSLDHRSYGYT
TRBV24-1 . ATSGRGQETQY
TRBV7-9 . ASSLALGSVNYGYT
TRBV7-9 . ASSPLPWEEAF
TRBV6-1 . ASSEWAQAF
TRBV19 . ASSPETGFNSPLH
TRBV4-3 . ASRYTGGSGNTIY
TRBV10-3 . AISESGVGDGQPQH
TRBV6-6 . ASTSSDRMNYGYT
TRBV23-1 . ANKIKGAWNTEAF
TRBV19 . ASTMGQPMNTEAF
TRBV10-3 . AISEADSNQPQH
TRBV12-3/TRBV12-4 . ASSLGSNQPQH
TRBV5-8 . ASSLVPGQPQH
TRBV9 . ASSSPGGRNSPLH
TRBV28 . ASSPHRGPSNYGYT
TRBV4-1 few ASSQDRGPSYT
TRBV27 . ASRKILQFKSGTDTQY
TRBV18 once ASSPPRQGEETQY
TRBV25-1 . ASSAPGLAGLGGEQF
TRBV7-9 few ASSLVRGAAGNTIY
TRBV13 . ASSFRYTEAF
TRBV14 few ASSRGGAGNTIY
TRBV9 . ASSHPSLAGVPDTQY
TRBV11-2 . ASSPTGISYNEQF
TRBV7-3 . ASSTTGQGLYRQPQH
TRBV4-3 once ASSQDFQGTYNEQF
TRBV6-4 . ASSDRKCGRGFLGAKNIQY
TRBV6-4 . ASSDSARRTRWVNTGELF
TRBV9 once ASSGAATGTYNSPLH
TRBV5-1 . ASSLAGETQY